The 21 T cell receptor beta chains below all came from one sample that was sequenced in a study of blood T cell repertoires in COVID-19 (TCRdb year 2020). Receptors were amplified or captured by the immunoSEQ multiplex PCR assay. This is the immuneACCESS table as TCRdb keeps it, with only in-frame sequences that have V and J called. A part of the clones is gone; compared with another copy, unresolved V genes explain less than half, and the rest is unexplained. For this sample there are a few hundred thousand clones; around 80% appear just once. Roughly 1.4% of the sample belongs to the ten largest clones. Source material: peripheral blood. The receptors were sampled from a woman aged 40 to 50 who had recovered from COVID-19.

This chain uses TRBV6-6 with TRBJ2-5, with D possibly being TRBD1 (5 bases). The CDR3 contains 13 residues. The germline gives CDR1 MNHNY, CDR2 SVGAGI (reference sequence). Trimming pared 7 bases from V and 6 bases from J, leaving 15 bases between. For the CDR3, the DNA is TGTGCCAGCACCAACGAAGGGGCGCAGACCCAGTACTTC. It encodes CASTNEGAQTQYF.

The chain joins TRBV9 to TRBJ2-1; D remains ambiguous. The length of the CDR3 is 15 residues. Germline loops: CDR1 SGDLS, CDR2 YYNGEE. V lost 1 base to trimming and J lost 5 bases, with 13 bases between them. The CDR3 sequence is CASSVSASPHNEQFF. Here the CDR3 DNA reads TGTGCCAGCAGCGTAAGTGCTAGTCCGCACAATGAGCAGTTCTTC.

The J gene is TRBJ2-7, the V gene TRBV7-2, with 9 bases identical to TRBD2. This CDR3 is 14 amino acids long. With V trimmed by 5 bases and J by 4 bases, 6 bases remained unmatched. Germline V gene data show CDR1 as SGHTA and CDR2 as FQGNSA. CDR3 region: CASSQAGGVYEQYF. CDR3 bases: TGTGCCAGCAGCCAAGCGGGGGGAGTTTACGAGCAGTACTTC.

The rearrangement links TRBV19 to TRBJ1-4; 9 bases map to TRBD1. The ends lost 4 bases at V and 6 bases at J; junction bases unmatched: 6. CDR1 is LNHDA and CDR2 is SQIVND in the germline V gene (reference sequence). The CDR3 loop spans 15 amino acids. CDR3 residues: CASSTQQGAYEKLFF. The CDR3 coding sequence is TGTGCCAGTAGTACCCAACAGGGGGCCTATGAAAAACTGTTTTTT. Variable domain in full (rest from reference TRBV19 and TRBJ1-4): DGGITQSPKYLFRKEGQNVTLSCEQNLNHDAMYWYRQDPGQGLRLIYYSQIVNDFQKGDIAEGYSVSREKKESFPLTVTSAQKNPTAFYLCASSTQQGAYEKLFFGSGTQLSVL.

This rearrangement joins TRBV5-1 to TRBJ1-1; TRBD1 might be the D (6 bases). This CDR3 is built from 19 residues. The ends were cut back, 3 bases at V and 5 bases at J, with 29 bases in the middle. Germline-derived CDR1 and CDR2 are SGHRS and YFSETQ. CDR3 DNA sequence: TGCGCCAGCAGCTCATCCCCGATGATTACGGAACAAAGGGGGACTGAAGCTTTCTTT. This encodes CASSSSPMITEQRGTEAFF.

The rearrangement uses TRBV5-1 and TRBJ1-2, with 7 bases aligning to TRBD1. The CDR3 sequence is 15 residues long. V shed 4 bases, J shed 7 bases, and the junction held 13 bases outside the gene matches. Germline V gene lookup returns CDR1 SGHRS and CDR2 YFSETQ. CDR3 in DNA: TGCGCCAGCAGCCGCGGGACAGCCCCTCGGGGTGGCTACACCTTC. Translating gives CASSRGTAPRGGYTF.

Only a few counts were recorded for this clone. The CDR3 bases are TGTGCCAGCAGCCCCGACCAGGCGGGCACCGGGGAGCTGTTTTTT. Translation: CASSPDQAGTGELFF. The J gene is TRBJ2-2, the V gene TRBV5-4; tentative D call: TRBD2 (5 bases). The CDR3 sequence is 15 residues long. The germline V gene has CDR1 SGHNT and CDR2 YYREEE (reference sequence). The V and J ends lost 4 bases and 4 bases respectively, with 14 bases between them.

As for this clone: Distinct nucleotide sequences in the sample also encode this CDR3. The CDR3 sequence is CASSYRGGYTF. DNA of the CDR3: TGTGCCAGCAGTTACAGGGGTGGCTACACCTTC. This chain links TRBV5-6 with TRBJ1-2, with TRBD1 matching over 7 bases. Trimming took 5 bases from V and 7 from J; bases not matched to a gene: 2. This CDR3 comprises 11 residues. Germline lookup yields CDR1 SGHDT and CDR2 YYEEEE.

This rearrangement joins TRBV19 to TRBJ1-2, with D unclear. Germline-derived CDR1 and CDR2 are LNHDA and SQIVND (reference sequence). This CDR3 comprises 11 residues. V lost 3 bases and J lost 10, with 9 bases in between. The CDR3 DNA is TGTGCCAGTAGTATTTGGGAGAACTACACCTTC. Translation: CASSIWENYTF.

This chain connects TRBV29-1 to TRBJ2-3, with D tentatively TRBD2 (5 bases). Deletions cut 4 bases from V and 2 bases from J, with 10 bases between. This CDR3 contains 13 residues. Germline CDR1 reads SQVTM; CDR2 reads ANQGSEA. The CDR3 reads CSVVRDNTDTQYF. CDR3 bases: TGCAGCGTTGTTCGGGATAACACAGATACGCAGTATTTT.

This CDR3 reads CASSWTGLAGYNEQFF. The CDR3 DNA sequence: TGTGCCAGCAGCTGGACGGGACTAGCGGGGTACAATGAGCAGTTCTTC. The rearrangement uses TRBV7-2 and TRBJ2-1; 13 bases line up with TRBD2. V dropped 4 bases and J dropped 4; count of bases not matched to a gene: 4. The CDR3 spans 16 residues. Per the germline V gene, CDR1 is SGHTA and CDR2 is FQGNSA.

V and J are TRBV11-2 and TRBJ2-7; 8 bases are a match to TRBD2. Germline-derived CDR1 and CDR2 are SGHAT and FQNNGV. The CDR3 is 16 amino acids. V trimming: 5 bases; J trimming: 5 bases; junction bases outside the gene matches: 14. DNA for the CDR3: TGTGCCAGCAGCATAGCGCGGGGGGAGATAAGAAACGAGCAGTACTTC. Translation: CASSIARGEIRNEQYF. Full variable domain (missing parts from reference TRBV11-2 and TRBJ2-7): EAGVAQSPRYKIIEKRQSVAFWCNPISGHATLYWYQQILGQGPKLLIQFQNNGVVDDSQLPKDRFSAERLKGVDSTLKIQPAKLEDSAVYLCASSIARGEIRNEQYFGPGTRLTVT.

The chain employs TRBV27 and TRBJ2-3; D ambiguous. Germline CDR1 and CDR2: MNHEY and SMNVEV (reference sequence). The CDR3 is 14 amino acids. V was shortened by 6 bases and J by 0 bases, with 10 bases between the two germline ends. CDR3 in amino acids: CASSLDRSTDTQYF. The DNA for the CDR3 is TGTGCCAGCAGCCTAGACCGGAGCACAGATACGCAGTATTTT.

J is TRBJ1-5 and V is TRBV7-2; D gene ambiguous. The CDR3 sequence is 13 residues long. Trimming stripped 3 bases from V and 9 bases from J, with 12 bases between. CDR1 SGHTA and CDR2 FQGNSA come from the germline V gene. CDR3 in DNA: TGTGCCAGCAGCTTGGCAGGTCATGGGCCCCAGCATTTT. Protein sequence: CASSLAGHGPQHF.

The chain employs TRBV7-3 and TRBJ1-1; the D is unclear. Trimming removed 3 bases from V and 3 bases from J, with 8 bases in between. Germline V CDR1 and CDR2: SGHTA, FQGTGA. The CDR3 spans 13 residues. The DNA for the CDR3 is TGTGCCAGCAGCTTCGGGTACGACACTGAAGCTTTCTTT. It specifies CASSFGYDTEAFF.

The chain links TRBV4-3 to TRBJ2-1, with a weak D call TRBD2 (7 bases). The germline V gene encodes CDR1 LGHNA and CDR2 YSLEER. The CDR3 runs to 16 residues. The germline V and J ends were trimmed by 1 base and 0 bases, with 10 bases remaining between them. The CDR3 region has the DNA TGCGCCAGCAGCCAAGTGGGGGGGGCCTCCTACAATGAGCAGTTCTTC. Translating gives CASSQVGGASYNEQFF.

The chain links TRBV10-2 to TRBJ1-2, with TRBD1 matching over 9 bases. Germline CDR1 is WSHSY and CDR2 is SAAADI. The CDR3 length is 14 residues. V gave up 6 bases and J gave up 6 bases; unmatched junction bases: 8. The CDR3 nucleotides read TGCGCCAGCAGAGCCGGGACAGGGAAAGATGGCTACACCTTC. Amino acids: CASRAGTGKDGYTF.

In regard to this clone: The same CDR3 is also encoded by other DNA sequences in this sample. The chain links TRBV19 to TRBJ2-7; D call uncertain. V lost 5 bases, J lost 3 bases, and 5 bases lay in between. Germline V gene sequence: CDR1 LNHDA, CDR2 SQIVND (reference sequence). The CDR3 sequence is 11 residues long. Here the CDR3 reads CASSAGYEQYF. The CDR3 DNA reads TGTGCCAGTAGTGCCGGCTACGAGCAGTACTTC.

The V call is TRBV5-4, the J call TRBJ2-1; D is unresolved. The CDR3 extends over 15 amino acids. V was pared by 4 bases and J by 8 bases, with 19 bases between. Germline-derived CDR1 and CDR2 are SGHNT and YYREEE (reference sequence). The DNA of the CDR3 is TGTGCCAGCAGCGAAACCACAAGACTCCGGGATGAGCAGTTCTTC. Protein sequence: CASSETTRLRDEQFF.

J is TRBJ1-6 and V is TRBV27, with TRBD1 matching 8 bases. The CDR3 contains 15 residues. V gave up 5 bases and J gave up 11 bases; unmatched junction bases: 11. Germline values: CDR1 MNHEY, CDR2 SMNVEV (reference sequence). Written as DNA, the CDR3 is TGTGCCAGCAGTGTTGCCGGGACAGGCTTTACACCCCTCCACTTT. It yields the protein CASSVAGTGFTPLHF.

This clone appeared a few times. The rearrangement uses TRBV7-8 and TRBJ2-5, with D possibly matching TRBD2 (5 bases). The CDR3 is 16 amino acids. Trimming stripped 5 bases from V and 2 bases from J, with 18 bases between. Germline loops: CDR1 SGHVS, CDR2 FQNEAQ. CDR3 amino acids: CASSQTYGPGQETQYF. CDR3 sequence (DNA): TGTGCCAGCAGCCAAACTTACGGTCCGGGGCAAGAGACCCAGTACTTC.